A single sample gave rise to the 28 T cell receptor beta chains below, sequenced in a study of STAT5B mutations in CD4+ large granular lymphocyte leukemia. The data were produced by immunoSEQ multiplex PCR, yet TCRdb's version contains in-frame clones alone and is incomplete. The sample records 31,000 or so clones, roughly three quarters being singletons. The sample taken for sequencing was CD4+ T cells from blood buffy coats. The receptors originated from a human donor in good health.

V gene TRBV4-2 combines with J gene TRBJ1-4; 7 positions match TRBD1. The CDR3 is 14 amino acids. J lost 8 bases, V lost 4 bases, and 7 bases had no gene match. Germline V gene lookup returns CDR1 LGHNA and CDR2 YNFKEQ. The CDR3 DNA reads TGTGCCAGCAGCCCCGGCCAGGGGGAGGAAAAACTGTTTTTT. This encodes CASSPGQGEEKLFF.

This clone was recorded a few times. V is TRBV28 and J is TRBJ1-2; D is unclear. The CDR3 consists of 13 residues. Germline V gene lookup returns CDR1 MDHEN and CDR2 SYDVKM. Trimming removed 2 bases at V and 8 bases at J, with 12 bases between. The CDR3 DNA reads TGTGCCAGCAGTTTAGGCAGGTGGGGAGGCTACACCTTC. Translating it yields CASSLGRWGGYTF.

This rearrangement joins TRBV7-2 to TRBJ2-3, with 10 bases identical to TRBD2. CDR3 length: 16 amino acids. Losses at the gene ends were 2 bases for V and 1 base for J; bases not matched to a gene: 3. Germline V gene data show CDR1 as SGHTA and CDR2 as FQGNSA. CDR3 region: CASSLKRGGRTDTQYF. DNA for the CDR3: TGTGCCAGCAGCTTAAAGCGGGGGGGCCGCACAGATACGCAGTATTTT.

The rearrangement joins TRBV15 to TRBJ2-5; 7 bases are shared with TRBD2. The V and J ends lost 1 base and 0 bases, in that order; junction bases with no gene match: 8. Looked up from germline, CDR1 is LNHNV and CDR2 is YYDKDF (reference sequence). The CDR3 loop spans 17 amino acids. CDR3 DNA sequence: TGTGCCACCAGCAGAGGAATCGTGGGAGGGTACCAAGAGACCCAGTACTTC. Amino acid sequence: CATSRGIVGGYQETQYF.

CDR3 bases: TGTGCCAGCAGCTTAGAGGGCAGGGCGAATCAGCCCCAGCATTTT. Amino acids: CASSLEGRANQPQHF. The J gene is TRBJ1-5, the V gene TRBV11-2; weak D call: TRBD1 (5 bases). Trimming stripped 0 bases from V and 4 bases from J, with 10 bases between. This CDR3 contains 15 residues. Germline assignment: CDR1 SGHAT and CDR2 FQNNGV.

J is TRBJ2-5 and V is TRBV6-6; the D gene is possibly TRBD1 (5 bases). Trimming left V 5 bases short and J 5 bases short, with 18 bases between. The CDR3 is 15 residues long. Germline loops: CDR1 MNHNY, CDR2 SVGAGI (reference sequence). CDR3 amino acids: CASSKLGTGVETQYF. For the CDR3, the DNA is TGTGCCAGCAGTAAACTGGGCACAGGTGTGGAGACCCAGTACTTC.

The chain recombines TRBV6-6 with TRBJ1-1; 8 positions match TRBD1. CDR3 length: 14 amino acids. The ends lost 6 bases at V and 4 bases at J; junction bases unmatched: 7. The germline gives CDR1 MNHNY, CDR2 SVGAGI (reference sequence). The CDR3 DNA sequence: TGTGCCAGCAGAGGACAGGGAGGAATCACTGAAGCTTTCTTT. Its translation: CASRGQGGITEAFF.

The chain couples TRBV11-1 to TRBJ2-2; D is perhaps TRBD1 (6 bases). Deletions cut 2 bases from V and 0 bases from J, with 7 bases between. CDR3 length: 15 residues. Germline V gene sequence: CDR1 SGHAT, CDR2 FQDESV (reference sequence). For the CDR3, the DNA is TGTGCCAGCAGCTTAAACAGGGCGAACACCGGGGAGCTGTTTTTT. It yields the protein CASSLNRANTGELFF.

The CDR3 loop reads CASSQDLRVGGYTF. The CDR3 DNA follows: TGTGCCAGCAGCCAAGATTTAAGGGTCGGGGGCTACACCTTC. The chain carries TRBV4-2 and TRBJ1-2; the D is unclear. The germline V gene has CDR1 LGHNA and CDR2 YNFKEQ. This CDR3 has 14 residues. The germline V and J ends were trimmed by 0 bases and 8 bases, with 13 bases remaining between them.

The V gene is TRBV7-2, the J gene TRBJ2-3; TRBD2 matches 10 bases. V was pared by 4 bases and J by 0 bases, with 1 base of the junction left unmatched. The CDR3 has 15 residues. Germline values: CDR1 SGHTA, CDR2 FQGNSA. This CDR3 is CASSSSGGSTDTQYF. CDR3 nucleotides: TGTGCCAGCAGCTCTAGCGGGGGTAGCACAGATACGCAGTATTTT.

J is TRBJ2-2 and V is TRBV7-2; TRBD2 agrees at 7 bases. The CDR3 runs 15 residues. Germline V gives CDR1 SGHTA, CDR2 FQGNSA. V shed 1 base, J shed 4 bases, and the junction held 3 bases outside the gene matches. The CDR3 is CASSLDWGGTGELFF. The CDR3 nucleotides are TGTGCCAGCAGCTTAGACTGGGGGGGCACCGGGGAGCTGTTTTTT.

The genes are TRBV5-1 and TRBJ2-3; 10 bases are a match to TRBD2. This CDR3 is 14 amino acids long. Germline CDR1 and CDR2: SGHRS and YFSETQ. J was trimmed by 6 bases and V by 4 bases; bases with no gene match: 5. Written as DNA, the CDR3 is TGCGCCAGCAGCCTAGCGGGAGTTATGGATACGCAGTATTTT. It specifies CASSLAGVMDTQYF.

The J gene is TRBJ2-3, the V gene TRBV5-1; D not resolved. Germline lookup yields CDR1 SGHRS and CDR2 YFSETQ. Trimming shortened V by 4 bases and J by 0 bases, and 12 bases separated the two germline ends. CDR3 size: 15 residues. The DNA for the CDR3 is TGCGCCAGCAGCATCAGAGGCCTAAGCACAGATACGCAGTATTTT. Its translation: CASSIRGLSTDTQYF.

The rearrangement joins TRBV7-8 to TRBJ2-3; D assignment may be TRBD1 or TRBD2 (5 bases each). The ends were cut back, 6 bases at V and 0 bases at J, with 13 bases in the middle. The CDR3 spans 15 residues. CDR1 is SGHVS, CDR2 FQNEAQ, per germline. CDR3 protein: CASRPGTVSTDTQYF. CDR3 coding DNA: TGTGCCAGCAGACCCGGGACGGTTAGCACAGATACGCAGTATTTT.

V usage is TRBV9 and J usage is TRBJ1-1, with unresolved D. Trimming removed 2 bases at V and 7 bases at J, with 12 bases between. Germline CDR1 is SGDLS and CDR2 is YYNGEE. This CDR3 is built from 13 residues. CDR3 loop: CASSVDLGGEAFF. As DNA, the CDR3 is TGTGCCAGCAGCGTGGACTTAGGAGGTGAAGCTTTCTTT.

Written as DNA, the CDR3 is TGTGCCAGCTCCCCCGTCGGTTCCTACGAGCAGTACTTC. This translates into CASSPVGSYEQYF. The V gene is TRBV5-5, the J gene TRBJ2-7, with D uncertain. V gave up 7 bases and J gave up 1 base, with 12 bases separating them. The CDR3 loop spans 13 amino acids. CDR1 is SGHKS, CDR2 YYEKEE, per germline (reference sequence).

This clone occurred once. The chain combines TRBV19 with TRBJ2-3, with D possibly TRBD2 on 5 matching bases. CDR3 length: 15 residues. V was trimmed by 6 bases and J by 1 base, leaving 14 bases between them. CDR1 is LNHDA and CDR2 is SQIVND in the germline V gene (reference sequence). The CDR3 sequence is CASRFGSAGTDTQYF. As DNA, the CDR3 is TGTGCCAGTAGGTTCGGTAGCGCAGGCACAGATACGCAGTATTTT.

This chain connects TRBV5-1 to TRBJ2-5; no clear D. Trimming left V 4 bases short and J 3 bases short, with 7 bases between. CDR1 and CDR2 (germline): SGHRS, YFSETQ. CDR3 length: 12 amino acids. The CDR3 reads CASSERKETQYF. CDR3 coding DNA: TGCGCCAGCAGCGAAAGAAAAGAGACCCAGTACTTC.

In this sample, this clone turned up once. The rearrangement joins TRBV14 to TRBJ2-7, with D maybe TRBD2 (5 bases). The V and J ends lost 2 bases and 3 bases respectively, with 14 bases between them. The CDR3 is 15 amino acids. Germline V lookup: CDR1 SGHDN, CDR2 FVKESK. The CDR3 loop reads CASSQSTRRVYEQYF. CDR3 in DNA: TGTGCCAGCAGCCAATCGACGCGGCGGGTCTACGAGCAGTACTTC.

V and J are TRBV28 and TRBJ2-5; 10 nucleotides align to TRBD2. V was pared by 7 bases and J by 4 bases, with 9 bases of the junction left unmatched. Germline assignment: CDR1 MDHEN and CDR2 SYDVKM. There are 15 residues in the CDR3. CDR3: CASKTAGGPPETQYF. DNA for the CDR3: TGTGCCAGCAAGACAGCGGGAGGGCCCCCAGAGACCCAGTACTTC. The whole variable domain, filled in from reference TRBV28 and TRBJ2-5, reads DVKVTQSSRYLVKRTGEKVFLECVQDMDHENMFWYRQDPGLGLRLIYFSYDVKMKEKGDIPEGYSVSREKKERFSLILESASTNQTSMYLCASKTAGGPPETQYFGPGTRLLVL.

The chain couples TRBV18 to TRBJ2-6; the match to TRBD2 covers 16 bases. The ends lost 3 bases at V and 2 bases at J; junction bases unmatched: 7. Per the germline V gene, CDR1 is KGHSH and CDR2 is LQKENI. The CDR3 sequence is 20 residues long. CDR3 bases: TGTGCCAGCTCACCGGGACTAGCGGGAGGGATGCTGGCTGGGGCCAACGTCCTGACTTTC. Amino acids: CASSPGLAGGMLAGANVLTF.

This chain uses TRBV30 with TRBJ2-7; a possible D gene is TRBD1 (6 bases). V was pared by 5 bases and J by 3 bases, with 11 bases between. CDR1 and CDR2 from the germline V gene are GTSNPN and SVGIG (reference sequence). The CDR3 has 12 residues. The CDR3 sequence is CAWAQGFYEQYF. The CDR3 DNA is TGTGCCTGGGCACAGGGATTCTACGAGCAGTACTTC.

The chain has TRBV2 and TRBJ2-7; tentative D call: TRBD1 (5 bases). Germline values: CDR1 SNHLY, CDR2 FYNNEI. V shed 3 bases and J shed 5 bases, with 23 bases lying between them. The CDR3 contains 17 residues. CDR3 sequence: CASSDSLGRARGDEQYF. CDR3 bases: TGTGCCAGCAGTGACTCCCTCGGCAGGGCCCGTGGTGACGAGCAGTACTTC.

The CDR3 DNA is TGTGCCAGCAGCCACGGACAGGGGGTTCATACTAATGAAAAACTGTTTTTT. Encoded protein: CASSHGQGVHTNEKLFF. This chain connects TRBV7-2 to TRBJ1-4; 10 nucleotides match TRBD1. Germline CDR1 reads SGHTA; CDR2 reads FQGNSA. The V and J ends lost 5 bases and 2 bases, in that order; junction bases with no gene match: 8. The CDR3 is 17 residues long.

The chain employs TRBV30 and TRBJ2-2; no firm D call. Germline CDR1 GTSNPN, CDR2 SVGIG (reference sequence). CDR3 length: 13 amino acids. The germline V and J ends were trimmed by 3 bases and 4 bases, with 9 bases remaining between them. The CDR3 region has the DNA TGTGCCTGGAGCCGTACGTTCACCGGGGAGCTGTTTTTT. This codes for CAWSRTFTGELFF.

The gene calls are TRBV6-6 and TRBJ1-4; 7 bases map to TRBD1. V gave up 2 bases and J gave up 2 bases; unmatched junction bases: 2. Germline CDR1 and CDR2: MNHNY and SVGAGI (reference sequence). The CDR3 contains 15 residues. The CDR3 protein is CASSYVGQTNEKLFF. The DNA of the CDR3 is TGTGCCAGCAGTTACGTGGGACAGACTAATGAAAAACTGTTTTTT.

The V and J genes are TRBV5-1 and TRBJ2-5; no firm D call. The CDR3 extends over 11 amino acids. Germline assignment: CDR1 SGHRS and CDR2 YFSETQ. With 3 bases removed from V and 3 bases from J, the gap between germline ends came to 3 bases. CDR3 sequence: CASSSKETQYF. DNA of the CDR3: TGCGCCAGCAGCTCTAAAGAGACCCAGTACTTC.

The chain carries TRBV28 and TRBJ1-2, with 9 positions matching TRBD1. The CDR3 runs 13 residues. The germline V gene encodes CDR1 MDHEN and CDR2 SYDVKM. The trim removed 8 bases at V and 9 bases at J, leaving 10 bases unmatched. CDR3 DNA sequence: TGTGCCAGCGGGAGGGCACAGGGGGCTCGCTACACCTTC. Amino acids: CASGRAQGARYTF.